Following are 27 T cell receptor beta chains from one sample sequenced in a study of blood T cell repertoires in COVID-19. Produced via immunoSEQ multiplex PCR; TCRdb's table is partial and in-frame only. The sample contains about 210,000 clones, approximately 83% of which appear only once. Source material: peripheral blood. The receptors originated from a woman aged 40 to 50 with active or convalescent COVID-19.

The chain combines TRBV7-2 with TRBJ1-1; tentatively, D is TRBD1 (5 bases). This CDR3 spans 15 amino acids. Germline V gene lookup returns CDR1 SGHTA and CDR2 FQGNSA. Trimming took 2 bases from V and 0 from J, leaving 10 bases between them. CDR3 nucleotide sequence: TGTGCCAGCAGCTTACAAGCAGGGCTGAACACTGAAGCTTTCTTT. Translated: CASSLQAGLNTEAFF.

The chain carries TRBV7-9 and TRBJ2-2; TRBD2 matches 8 bases. Germline values: CDR1 SEHNR, CDR2 FQNEAQ (reference sequence). This CDR3 region has 16 residues. The V gene end was trimmed by 7 bases and the J gene end by 6 bases; junction bases not matched to a gene: 13. The CDR3 here is CASTKMGLGGSGELFF. DNA for the CDR3: TGTGCCAGCACCAAGATGGGACTAGGGGGGTCCGGGGAGCTGTTTTTT. Based on the CDR3 plus reference TRBV7-9 and TRBJ2-2, the full variable domain is DTGVSQNPRHKITKRGQNVTFRCDPISEHNRLYWYRQTLGQGPEFLTYFQNEAQLEKSRLLSDRFSAERPKGSFSTLEIQRTEQGDSAMYLCASTKMGLGGSGELFFGEGSRLTVL.

This clone was seen a single time. The CDR3 coding sequence is TGCGCCAGCAGTGAACTAGCGGGAGTTACGACAGATACGCAGTATTTT. Amino acid sequence: CASSELAGVTTDTQYF. The genes are TRBV10-1 and TRBJ2-3; TRBD2 agrees at 11 bases. CDR1 is WNHNN and CDR2 is SYGVQD in the germline V gene (reference sequence). V shed 3 bases and J 3 bases; nucleotides not matched to a gene: 5. This CDR3 is 16 amino acids long.

In nucleotides, the CDR3 is TGTGCCAGCAGACGGTATAACGGAGGGGCAGGTCTCACAGATACGCAGTATTTT. Translation: CASRRYNGGAGLTDTQYF. The J gene is TRBJ2-3, the V gene TRBV7-3; a possible D gene is TRBD2 (6 bases). CDR1 is SGHTA, CDR2 FQGTGA, per germline. V was trimmed by 6 bases and J by 2 bases, leaving 24 bases between them. The CDR3 loop spans 18 amino acids.

The chain uses TRBV11-3 and TRBJ1-6; tentative D call: TRBD1 (6 bases). The CDR3 contains 13 residues. The V end lost 6 bases, the J end lost 10 bases, and 13 bases lay between the germline ends. Germline V gene lookup returns CDR1 SGHNT and CDR2 YENEEA. The chain's CDR3 is CASRDRGNSPLHF. CDR3 in DNA: TGTGCCAGCAGGGACAGAGGGAACTCACCCCTCCACTTT.

This chain uses TRBV30 with TRBJ1-1, with D possibly being TRBD1 (6 bases). This CDR3 comprises 14 residues. Trimming took off 0 bases at V and 4 bases at J, with 12 bases between the two ends. From germline, CDR1 is GTSNPN and CDR2 SVGIG (reference sequence). CDR3 sequence: CAWSVVGGSTEAFF. The CDR3 region has the DNA TGTGCCTGGAGTGTAGTAGGGGGAAGCACTGAAGCTTTCTTT.

The chain couples TRBV7-3 to TRBJ1-2, with no clear D. Germline V CDR1 and CDR2: SGHTA, FQGTGA. CDR3 length equals 13 residues. Between the trimmed V and J ends, which lost 2 bases and 8 bases, there was a span of 12 bases. CDR3 region: CASSLDGTAGYTF. CDR3 bases: TGTGCCAGCAGCTTAGATGGTACTGCCGGCTACACCTTC.

CDR3 bases: TGTGCCAGCGCTAGGCTAGCGGGAGGGCCTGCTGTGCGAGAGACCCAGTACTTC. This sequence encodes CASARLAGGPAVRETQYF. The rearrangement uses TRBV25-1 and TRBJ2-5; 12 positions agree with TRBD2. The CDR3 spans 18 residues. Germline CDR1 is MGHDK and CDR2 is SYGVNS. Trimming removed 8 bases from V and 4 bases from J; junction bases left unmatched: 17.

The chain recombines TRBV7-2 with TRBJ2-7; 7 bases agree with TRBD1. V lost 4 bases, J lost 4 bases, and 13 bases stayed unmatched. In germline, CDR1 is SGHTA, CDR2 FQGNSA. The CDR3 covers 16 residues. CDR3: CASSSTTGVLLYEQYF. The CDR3 bases are TGTGCCAGCAGCTCAACCACAGGGGTTTTGTTGTACGAGCAGTACTTC.

In its sample, this clone ranks as medium-sized. The chain couples TRBV6-4 to TRBJ2-3; 8 positions match TRBD2. The germline CDR1 and CDR2 sequences are MRHNA and SNTAGT. Trimming took 8 bases from V and 2 from J; bases not matched to a gene: 15. This CDR3 region has 17 residues. CDR3: CASSSGRLRPNTDTQYF. CDR3 nucleotides: TGTGCCAGCTCTAGCGGGCGTCTGAGACCGAACACAGATACGCAGTATTTT.

This chain joins TRBV7-2 and TRBJ2-5, with TRBD2 matching over 12 bases. The CDR3 spans 16 residues. Germline loops: CDR1 SGHTA, CDR2 FQGNSA. V trimming: 5 bases; J trimming: 9 bases; junction bases outside the gene matches: 13. The CDR3 protein is CASSPRTSGVLGAQYF. DNA for the CDR3: TGTGCCAGCAGCCCCCGGACTAGCGGGGTCCTGGGGGCCCAGTACTTC.

V usage is TRBV9 and J usage is TRBJ2-7, with TRBD1 identical over 8 bases. The CDR3 has 15 amino acids. CDR1 and CDR2 from the germline V gene are SGDLS and YYNGEE. Trimming cost V 2 bases and J 4 bases; bases outside gene matches: 8. The CDR3 here is CASSVTGTGVYEQYF. The DNA for the CDR3 is TGTGCCAGCAGCGTGACCGGGACAGGCGTTTACGAGCAGTACTTC.

This clone was seen only once. The chain couples TRBV11-3 to TRBJ1-2; the match to TRBD1 covers 8 bases. CDR3 length equals 17 residues. From germline, CDR1 is SGHNT and CDR2 YENEEA. V was pared by 10 bases and J by 6 bases, with 22 bases of the junction left unmatched. This chain's CDR3 is CATPRIQKRQGWHGYTF. In nucleotides, the CDR3 is TGTGCCACCCCCCGGATCCAAAAACGACAGGGGTGGCATGGCTACACCTTC.

V is TRBV6-4 and J is TRBJ2-3; TRBD2 matches at 10 bases. Germline CDR1 is MRHNA and CDR2 is SNTAGT. This CDR3 is 15 amino acids long. Germline trimming cut 4 bases from V and 4 bases from J; bases unmatched to any gene: 5. This chain's CDR3 is CASSVSSGSADTQYF. The CDR3 region has the DNA TGTGCCAGCAGTGTGTCTAGCGGGAGCGCAGATACGCAGTATTTT.

J is TRBJ2-5 and V is TRBV6-4; the D gene is possibly TRBD2 (5 bases). CDR1 MRHNA and CDR2 SNTAGT come from the germline V gene. V shed 0 bases and J shed 4 bases, with 12 bases lying between them. The CDR3 runs to 15 residues. The CDR3: CASSDSSSPRETQYF. CDR3 in DNA: TGTGCCAGCAGTGACTCGTCTAGCCCCCGAGAGACCCAGTACTTC.

This clone came up once. The genes are TRBV2 and TRBJ1-4, with 8 bases lining up with TRBD1. Trimming cost V 7 bases and J 5 bases; bases outside gene matches: 6. The CDR3 covers 14 residues. Germline loops: CDR1 SNHLY, CDR2 FYNNEI. CDR3 sequence (DNA): TGTGCCAGCACGAAGAGGACAGGGAATGAAAAACTGTTTTTT. Protein sequence: CASTKRTGNEKLFF.

This clone was recorded only once. This chain links TRBV2 with TRBJ1-5, with D uncertain. Deletions cut 7 bases from V and 0 bases from J, with 7 bases between. Germline V gene sequence: CDR1 SNHLY, CDR2 FYNNEI. The CDR3 has 13 amino acids. This CDR3 is CASKADSNQPQHF. The CDR3 DNA follows: TGTGCCAGCAAAGCCGATAGCAATCAGCCCCAGCATTTT.

V usage is TRBV9 and J usage is TRBJ1-6; D might be TRBD1 (5 bases). CDR1 and CDR2 from the germline V gene are SGDLS and YYNGEE. Trimming pared 0 bases from V and 7 bases from J, leaving 11 bases between. The CDR3 runs to 15 residues. The CDR3 DNA is TGTGCCAGCAGCGTAGAGTGGGGCACCAATTCACCCCTCCACTTT. It is translated as CASSVEWGTNSPLHF.

The chain recombines TRBV28 with TRBJ1-5; D is perhaps TRBD1 (5 bases). This CDR3 is built from 16 residues. V was trimmed by 7 bases and J by 2 bases, leaving 18 bases between them. Germline V gene lookup returns CDR1 MDHEN and CDR2 SYDVKM. The CDR3 protein is CASKPTAGFRNQPQHF. CDR3 nucleotide sequence: TGTGCCAGCAAACCCACAGCAGGGTTTCGCAATCAGCCCCAGCATTTT.

The chain joins TRBV30 to TRBJ2-1; 8 positions match TRBD2. Unmatched junction bases numbered 10, after V lost 4 bases and J lost 8 bases. Germline-derived CDR1 and CDR2 are GTSNPN and SVGIG (reference sequence). The CDR3 loop spans 14 amino acids. The CDR3 region is CAWTSGLAGDEQFF. The DNA for the CDR3 is TGTGCCTGGACCTCCGGACTAGCTGGGGATGAGCAGTTCTTC.

This sequence joins TRBV12-5 and TRBJ2-3, with D perhaps TRBD2 (7 bases). The germline V gene has CDR1 LGHNT and CDR2 FRNRAP. Trimming took off 4 bases at V and 2 bases at J, with 25 bases between the two ends. The CDR3 loop spans 19 amino acids. The CDR3 region has the DNA TGTGCTAGTGGTTCCCCCCCGAGGGGGGGGTCCCCTTCCACAGATACGCAGTATTTT. Its protein is CASGSPPRGGSPSTDTQYF.

This sequence joins TRBV5-1 and TRBJ2-7, with TRBD1 identical over 9 bases. The V segment lost 5 bases and the J segment 1 base; nucleotides outside the gene matches: 10. The CDR3 runs to 16 residues. CDR1 and CDR2 (germline): SGHRS, YFSETQ. As DNA, the CDR3 is TGCGCCAGCAGATTAATGGGACAGGGTCGGTCCTACGAGCAGTACTTC. Its translation is CASRLMGQGRSYEQYF.

This clone was picked up a small number of times. The chain couples TRBV5-1 to TRBJ1-2; weak D call: TRBD1 (6 bases). Germline V gene sequence: CDR1 SGHRS, CDR2 YFSETQ. The V end lost 0 bases, the J end lost 2 bases, and 11 bases lay between the germline ends. This CDR3 is 15 amino acids long. In DNA, the CDR3 is TGCGCCAGCAGCTTGGCCGCAGGGGTAAACTATGGCTACACCTTC. Protein product: CASSLAAGVNYGYTF.

This clone was seen just once. The V call is TRBV6-5, the J call TRBJ2-1; unclear D gene. Trimming took off 5 bases at V and 8 bases at J, with 13 bases between the two ends. Germline V gene data show CDR1 as MNHEY and CDR2 as SVGAGI. The CDR3 spans 13 residues. DNA for the CDR3: TGTGCCAGCAGTCTCAGGCCATTGGATGAGCAGTTCTTC. Its translation is CASSLRPLDEQFF.

As to this clone: At one end, the junction sequence differs from germline, possibly due to a read error. The gene calls are TRBV7-7 and TRBJ2-5; 9 nucleotides agree with TRBD1. Germline-derived CDR1 and CDR2 are SSHAT and FNYEAQ (reference sequence). CDR3 length: 15 amino acids. The CDR3 DNA reads TGTGCTAGCAGCTTGATCGGGGGACAGGGTGAGACCCAGTACTTC. Its protein is CASSLIGGQGETQYF.

The CDR3 protein is CASNIRLGPLEQYF. CDR3 in DNA: TGTGCCAGCAATATAAGACTAGGTCCCCTGGAGCAGTACTTC. This chain joins TRBV28 and TRBJ2-7, with a possible D match to TRBD2 (6 bases). Germline CDR1 and CDR2: MDHEN and SYDVKM. This CDR3 comprises 14 residues. V was pared by 7 bases and J by 7 bases, with 20 bases between.

The rearrangement joins TRBV19 to TRBJ1-6, with D unresolved. V lost 6 bases and J lost 5, with 14 bases in between. CDR3 size: 15 residues. CDR1 is LNHDA and CDR2 is SQIVND in the germline V gene (reference sequence). In DNA form, the CDR3 reads TGTGCCAGTAGCTATTCCCCAGAGGATAATTCACCCCTCCACTTT. It encodes CASSYSPEDNSPLHF.